This T cell receptor beta chain was observed in a study of blood T cell repertoires in COVID-19. Study in general: Sites in the United States, Italy and Spain provided acute and convalescent COVID-19 samples. T cells, B-cell-depleted T cells, or PBMCs provided the cDNA or gDNA that served as material.

V lost 6 bases, J lost 5 bases, and 11 bases stayed unmatched. The CDR3 consists of 16 residues. Germline CDR1 is SEHNR and CDR2 is FQNEAQ (reference sequence). Study processing details: Amplification from reference gene primers served as the basis for estimated nucleated cell counts. Sequencing used immunoSEQ multiplex PCR; TCRdb keeps in-frame clones, though not all of them. V, J and clone size are taken as reported in that table, and D and trimming were inferred from the DNA itself. This repertoire shows under 300,000 clones, 88% found once; its top ten account for around 0.99%. This clonotype originated in a woman aged 35 to 49 who had recovered from COVID-19. The rearrangement links TRBV7-9 to TRBJ2-1; 9 bases agree with TRBD2. The specimen was peripheral blood. Here the CDR3 reads CASRAGSGRRNNEQFF. DNA of the CDR3: TGTGCCAGCAGGGCGGGTAGCGGGAGACGGAACAATGAGCAGTTCTTC.